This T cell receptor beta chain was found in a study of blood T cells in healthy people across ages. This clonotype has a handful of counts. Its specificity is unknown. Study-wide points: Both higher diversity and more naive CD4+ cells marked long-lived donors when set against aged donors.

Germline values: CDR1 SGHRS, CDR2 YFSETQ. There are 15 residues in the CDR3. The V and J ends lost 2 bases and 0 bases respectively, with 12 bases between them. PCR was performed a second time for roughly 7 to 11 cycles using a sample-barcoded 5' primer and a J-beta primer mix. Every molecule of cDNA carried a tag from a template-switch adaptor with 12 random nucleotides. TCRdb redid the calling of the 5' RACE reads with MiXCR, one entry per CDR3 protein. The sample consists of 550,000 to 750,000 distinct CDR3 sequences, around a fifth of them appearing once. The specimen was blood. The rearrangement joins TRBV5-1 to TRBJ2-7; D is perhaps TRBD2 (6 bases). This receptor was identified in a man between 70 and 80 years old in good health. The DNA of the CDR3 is TGCGCCAGCAGCTTTAACAAAGCGGGCTCCTACGAGCAGTACTTC. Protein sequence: CASSFNKAGSYEQYF.